This T cell receptor beta chain is drawn from a study of blood T cell repertoires in COVID-19. Study-wide background: Whether acute or convalescent, the COVID-19 samples came from the United States, Italy and Spain. T cells, B-cell-depleted T cells, or PBMCs provided the cDNA or gDNA that served as material.

Per the original data handling: Nucleated cell number was recorded as an estimate derived from reference gene primer amplification. Measured with immunoSEQ multiplex PCR; TCRdb has only the in-frame clones, and not every one. Clonal size and the V and J genes are those of that table, whereas D and trimming came from the DNA. There are some 96,000 clones in the sample; around four fifths occur only once, and around an eighth lies in the top ten. Sequenced: peripheral blood. This sequence was found in a man in his fifties with active or convalescent COVID-19.

CDR3 sequence reads: CASSIDGQTKETQYF. The CDR3 bases are TGTGCCAGTAGTATAGATGGGCAGACAAAAGAGACCCAGTACTTC. The rearrangement links TRBV19 to TRBJ2-5, with no clear D. The V gene lost 0 bases and the J gene lost 3 bases, with 11 bases spanning the gap. Germline assignment: CDR1 LNHDA and CDR2 SQIVND (reference sequence). This CDR3 region has 15 residues. The complete variable domain, with remaining parts taken from reference TRBV19 and TRBJ2-5, reads DGGITQSPKYLFRKEGQNVTLSCEQNLNHDAMYWYRQDPGQGLRLIYYSQIVNDFQKGDIAEGYSVSREKKESFPLTVTSAQKNPTAFYLCASSIDGQTKETQYFGPGTRLLVL.